The rows below give T cell receptor beta chains drawn from one sample of a study of regulatory T cells. TCRdb keeps only in-frame clones here, not all; method: immunoSEQ multiplex PCR. Found here are some 20,000 clones, 70% to 90% of them singletons; the top ten hold about 1.3%. Sequences were obtained from conventional CD4+ T cells sorted from blood. These receptors were collected from a child aged 5 to 17 with CD3G deficiency. Each CDR3 is given with its conserved first and last residue. The D gene is left open where the match is weak. Not all rows give a size; the values are once, few, many and, for expanded clones, a class.

D: NA
V: TRBV6-6
size: NA
J: TRBJ1-1
DNA: TGTGCCAGCAGTTTTTTCCGGAGCGGAACGGGTGAAGCTTTCTTT
CDR3: CASSFFRSGTGEAFF

D: NA
V: TRBV5-1
size: NA
J: TRBJ2-3
DNA: TGCGCCAGCAGCTTTCCGGGAGATACGCAGTATTTT
CDR3: CASSFPGDTQYF

D: TRBD1
V: TRBV6-6
size: once
J: TRBJ1-3
DNA: TGTGCCAGCAAACCCGGGACAGGGAAAGTTAACACCATATATTTT
CDR3: CASKPGTGKVNTIYF

D: TRBD2
V: TRBV5-1
size: NA
J: TRBJ2-1
DNA: TGCGCCAGCAGCGCGGAACTAGCGGGACGCAATGAGCAGTTCTTC
CDR3: CASSAELAGRNEQFF

D: NA
V: TRBV4-1
size: NA
J: TRBJ1-2
DNA: TGCGCCAGCAGCCAATTCCAAGGACAAAACTATGGCTACACCTTC
CDR3: CASSQFQGQNYGYTF

D: NA
V: TRBV28
size: NA
J: TRBJ2-4
DNA: TGTGCCAGCAGTTCAGCCGGCGGTAGCGGAAAAAACATTCAGTACTTC
CDR3: CASSSAGGSGKNIQYF

D: TRBD2
V: TRBV10-3
size: NA
J: TRBJ2-7
DNA: TGTGCCATCAGCTCCGGGACTAGCCCTTTGGAGCAGTACTTC
CDR3: CAISSGTSPLEQYF

D: TRBD2
V: TRBV7-2
size: NA
J: TRBJ2-2
DNA: TGTGCCAGCAGCCGGGGACTAGCGGGAGCCGCGAACACCGGGGAGCTGTTTTTT
CDR3: CASSRGLAGAANTGELFF

D: NA
V: TRBV28
size: few
J: TRBJ2-2
DNA: TGTGCCAGCACCCCCAGGTCGAACACCGGGGAGCTGTTTTTT
CDR3: CASTPRSNTGELFF

D: TRBD2
V: TRBV7-8
size: NA
J: TRBJ2-1
DNA: TGTGCCAGCAGCGTTAAGATCGGAAGACTAGCGGGAGGGCGGAACAATGAGCAGTTCTTC
CDR3: CASSVKIGRLAGGRNNEQFF

D: NA
V: TRBV7-9
size: NA
J: TRBJ2-5
DNA: TGTGCCAGCAGCTTACCCGCGGGGGCTTCTCAAGAGACCCAGTACTTC
CDR3: CASSLPAGASQETQYF

D: NA
V: TRBV30
size: NA
J: TRBJ2-2
DNA: TGTGCCTGGAGTAGGGAGACCGGGGAGCTGTTTTTT
CDR3: CAWSRETGELFF

D: TRBD2
V: TRBV7-6
size: NA
J: TRBJ2-7
DNA: TGTGCCAGCAGCTTAAGGGAGGGCTGGGAGCAGTACTTC
CDR3: CASSLREGWEQYF

D: NA
V: TRBV5-1
size: once
J: TRBJ2-7
DNA: TGCGCCAGCAGCTTGAGGCGCGGGGACGAGCAGTACTTC
CDR3: CASSLRRGDEQYF

D: TRBD2
V: TRBV28
size: NA
J: TRBJ2-2
DNA: TGTGCCAGCAGTTTGAGTACTAGCGGGAGCGCCGGGGAGCTGTTTTTT
CDR3: CASSLSTSGSAGELFF

D: TRBD2
V: TRBV6-1
size: NA
J: TRBJ2-5
DNA: TGTGCCAGCAGTGATATAATTAGCGGGAATTTAGTAGGCGAGACCCAGTACTTC
CDR3: CASSDIISGNLVGETQYF

D: NA
V: TRBV7-2
size: NA
J: TRBJ2-7
DNA: TGTGCCAGCAGCTTAAGGGTTAACTACGAGCAGTACTTC
CDR3: CASSLRVNYEQYF

D: NA
V: TRBV18
size: NA
J: TRBJ2-7
DNA: TGTGCCAGCTCACCGGTTAGCCGCCCCTACGAGCAGTACTTC
CDR3: CASSPVSRPYEQYF

D: NA
V: TRBV5-1
size: NA
J: TRBJ2-5
DNA: TGCGCCAGCAGGAAGGGACTGACCGAACAAGAGACCCAGTACTTC
CDR3: CASRKGLTEQETQYF

D: NA
V: TRBV7-8
size: once
J: TRBJ2-7
DNA: TGTGCCAGCAGCTGGGGCCCAGGGTTCGAGCAGTACTTC
CDR3: CASSWGPGFEQYF

D: NA
V: TRBV13
size: once
J: TRBJ1-2
DNA: TGTGCCAGCAGCTTAGATGGGGGCGGTGGCTACACCTTC
CDR3: CASSLDGGGGYTF

D: NA
V: TRBV7-3
size: NA
J: TRBJ2-2
DNA: TGTGCCAGCAGCCCGACCGGGACAAGAAACACCGGGGAGCTGTTTTTT
CDR3: CASSPTGTRNTGELFF

D: TRBD2
V: TRBV10-2
size: NA
J: TRBJ2-7
DNA: TGCGCCAGCAGCAGCACTAGCGGGAGCGTCGAGCAGTACTTC
CDR3: CASSSTSGSVEQYF

D: NA
V: TRBV6-1
size: NA
J: TRBJ2-7
DNA: TGTGCCAGCAGTTACTACGAGCAGTACTTC
CDR3: CASSYYEQYF

D: NA
V: TRBV10-3
size: once
J: TRBJ1-1
DNA: TGTGCCACGCGCAAGGGCTTGAACACTGAAGCTTTCTTT
CDR3: CATRKGLNTEAFF

D: TRBD2
V: TRBV11-2
size: NA
J: TRBJ2-7
DNA: TGTGCCAGCAGCTTCGGGGGGGGAGTGCAGTACTTC
CDR3: CASSFGGGVQYF

D: NA
V: TRBV28
size: NA
J: TRBJ1-1
DNA: TGTGCCAGCAGCAAACCTAGGCGGAACACTGAAGCTTTCTTT
CDR3: CASSKPRRNTEAFF

D: TRBD1
V: TRBV6-4
size: NA
J: TRBJ1-6
DNA: TGTGCCAGCAGTCCTGGGGACAGGCCACGATATAATTCACCCCTCCACTTT
CDR3: CASSPGDRPRYNSPLHF